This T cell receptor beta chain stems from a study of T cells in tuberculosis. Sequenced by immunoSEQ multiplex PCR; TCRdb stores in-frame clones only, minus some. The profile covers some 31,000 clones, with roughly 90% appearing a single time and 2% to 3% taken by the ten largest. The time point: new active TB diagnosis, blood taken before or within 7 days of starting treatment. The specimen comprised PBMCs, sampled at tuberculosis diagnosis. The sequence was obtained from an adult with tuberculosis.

CDR3 sequence reads: CASSEWLAGGLEFF. Written as DNA, the CDR3 is TGTGCCAGCAGTGAATGGCTAGCGGGGGGGTTGGAGTTCTTC. The chain couples TRBV2 to TRBJ2-1, with 12 bases matching TRBD2. The germline V gene has CDR1 SNHLY and CDR2 FYNNEI. The CDR3 contains 14 residues. Trimming at V came to 2 bases and at J to 14 bases, leaving 7 bases not matched to a gene. Full variable domain (remainder filled in from reference TRBV2 and TRBJ2-1): EPEVTQTPSHQVTQMGQEVILRCVPISNHLYFYWYRQILGQKVEFLVSFYNNEISEKSEIFDDQFSVERPDGSNFTLKIRSTKLEDSAMYFCASSEWLAGGLEFFGPGTRLTVL.